The 5 T cell receptor beta chains below were found in one sample sequenced in a study of shared clonotypes between healthy human individuals. Method: immunoSEQ multiplex PCR; TCRdb's copy keeps in-frame clones and lacks some. The table shows 1.5 million to 2.5 million clones, with about 95% occurring only once. CD8 cells classed as naive were CD45RO-negative and positively selected for CCR7, excluding terminally differentiated effector memory CD45RA+ cells. Sequencing was done on a sample of naive CD8+ T cells sorted from blood. These receptors came from a young man in good health.

The chain joins TRBV27 to TRBJ1-1; TRBD1 is a possible D gene (6 bases). The CDR3 is 15 residues long. Deletions cut 3 bases from V and 1 base from J, with 12 bases between. CDR1 is MNHEY, CDR2 SMNVEV, per germline (reference sequence). CDR3 sequence (DNA): TGTGCCAGCAGTTTGCTTGGGGGACAGAACACTGAAGCTTTCTTT. Translation gives CASSLLGGQNTEAFF.

This CDR3 reads CASSQVKARYEQYF. As DNA, the CDR3 is TGCGCCAGCAGCCAAGTAAAAGCGCGGTACGAGCAGTACTTC. The chain uses TRBV4-1 and TRBJ2-7; D ambiguous. This CDR3 spans 14 amino acids. The V gene lost 1 base and the J gene lost 4 bases, with 11 bases spanning the gap. Germline assignment: CDR1 MGHRA and CDR2 YSYEKL.

The chain carries TRBV6-6 and TRBJ2-7; no definite D call. Per germline, CDR1 MNHNY and CDR2 SVGAGI (reference sequence). The V and J ends lost 5 bases and 0 bases respectively, with 8 bases between them. The CDR3 is 13 amino acids. CDR3 sequence reads: CASSIKVSYEQYF. CDR3 coding DNA: TGTGCCAGCAGTATCAAGGTCTCCTACGAGCAGTACTTC.

CDR3: CASSQDRAGTGGHEQYF. CDR3 nucleotide sequence: TGCGCCAGCAGCCAAGACCGCGCGGGGACTGGTGGCCACGAGCAGTACTTC. The rearrangement joins TRBV4-1 to TRBJ2-7; D might be TRBD2 (6 bases). V was pared by 0 bases and J by 5 bases, with 20 bases between. From germline, CDR1 is MGHRA and CDR2 YSYEKL. The CDR3 is 17 amino acids.

This chain joins TRBV11-2 and TRBJ1-6, with 7 bases that match TRBD1. With 1 base clipped from V and 9 bases from J, the junction kept 9 bases outside the gene matches. Germline lookup yields CDR1 SGHAT and CDR2 FQNNGV. The CDR3 is 16 residues long. CDR3: CASSLALRQGVSPLHF. For the CDR3, the DNA is TGTGCCAGCAGCTTAGCCTTGAGGCAGGGGGTTTCACCCCTCCACTTT.